The 9 T cell receptor beta chains listed next were all sequenced from one sample in a study of shared clonotypes between healthy human individuals (dated by TCRdb to about 2020). The library came from the immunoSEQ multiplex PCR assay. The clones in this table, taken by TCRdb from immuneACCESS, are in-frame only. Not every clone is retained; where verified, under half of the shortfall comes from an unresolved V gene, and the cause of the rest is unknown. In all, the sample holds hundreds of thousands of clones, and about 96% of those were seen once. The ten largest clones take up less than 0.13% of the sample. For the CD8 naive samples, CD45RO-negative cells were positively selected for CCR7, yielding a CD45RA+CCR7+ population from which TemRA cells were excluded. The sequenced material came from naive CD8+ T cells sorted from blood. This specimen's cell subset or site label, per the study, means: CD45RA+CCR7+. The source is a young woman in good health.

The chain combines TRBV5-6 with TRBJ2-5, with D perhaps matching TRBD2 (6 bases). The CDR3 consists of 14 residues. Germline lookup yields CDR1 SGHDT and CDR2 YYEEEE. V was shortened by 2 bases and J by 4 bases, with 12 bases between the two germline ends. Here the CDR3 reads CASSLQTSLETQYF. The DNA for the CDR3 is TGTGCCAGCAGCTTACAGACTAGTCTAGAGACCCAGTACTTC.

CDR3: CSVPNSEGAASHEQYF. Written as DNA, the CDR3 is TGCAGCGTACCGAATAGCGAGGGCGCGGCTTCTCACGAGCAGTACTTC. V is TRBV29-1 and J is TRBJ2-7, with a tentative D call TRBD2 (5 bases). V lost 6 bases and J 5 bases, leaving 26 bases between the germline ends. The CDR3 loop spans 16 amino acids. Germline assignment: CDR1 SQVTM and CDR2 ANQGSEA.

This chain's CDR3 is CASSPEGQGYTEAFF. For the CDR3, the DNA is TGTGCCAGCAGCCCCGAAGGGCAGGGCTACACTGAAGCTTTCTTT. The rearrangement uses TRBV5-4 and TRBJ1-1; maybe TRBD1 (5 bases). From germline, CDR1 is SGHNT and CDR2 YYREEE (reference sequence). The CDR3 runs 15 residues. Trimming pared 4 bases from V and 3 bases from J, leaving 16 bases between.

This chain connects TRBV2 to TRBJ1-1, with D unclear. V lost 3 bases and J 0 bases, leaving 11 bases between the germline ends. CDR1 and CDR2 from the germline V gene are SNHLY and FYNNEI. The CDR3 contains 15 residues. CDR3 nucleotide sequence: TGTGCCAGCAGTGATATAGGGCCCATGAACACTGAAGCTTTCTTT. It yields the protein CASSDIGPMNTEAFF. Filled out from reference TRBV2 and TRBJ1-1, the complete variable domain reads EPEVTQTPSHQVTQMGQEVILRCVPISNHLYFYWYRQILGQKVEFLVSFYNNEISEKSEIFDDQFSVERPDGSNFTLKIRSTKLEDSAMYFCASSDIGPMNTEAFFGQGTRLTVV.

The V gene is TRBV29-1, the J gene TRBJ2-5, with a tentative D call TRBD1 (5 bases). Trimming removed 4 bases at V and 5 bases at J, with 20 bases between. Germline values: CDR1 SQVTM, CDR2 ANQGSEA. CDR3 length: 15 residues. As DNA, the CDR3 is TGCAGCGTTGTTGTGGTCCCAGGGATATTGGAGACCCAGTACTTC. Amino acids: CSVVVVPGILETQYF.

The rearrangement joins TRBV11-2 to TRBJ1-1; D not resolved. The CDR3 is 14 residues long. The ends were cut back, 1 base at V and 4 bases at J, with 10 bases in the middle. Germline assignment: CDR1 SGHAT and CDR2 FQNNGV. The CDR3 here is CASSLVPSGTEAFF. CDR3 bases: TGTGCCAGCAGCTTAGTACCCTCAGGCACTGAAGCTTTCTTT.

This chain connects TRBV19 to TRBJ2-1; D assignment may be TRBD1 or TRBD2 (5 bases each). The CDR3 has 16 residues. Trimming took 2 bases from V and 0 from J, leaving 11 bases between them. Germline V gene data show CDR1 as LNHDA and CDR2 as SQIVND (reference sequence). DNA for the CDR3: TGTGCCAGTAGTATATGGGGCACTAGCTCCTACAATGAGCAGTTCTTC. This encodes CASSIWGTSSYNEQFF.

This chain uses TRBV27 with TRBJ2-2; D is unclear. Germline CDR1 reads MNHEY; CDR2 reads SMNVEV (reference sequence). The V end was cut by 3 bases, the J end by 5 bases, with 13 bases between. This CDR3 is 15 amino acids long. CDR3 sequence (DNA): TGTGCCAGCAGTTTTATCATAGATGGTACCGGGGAGCTGTTTTTT. It specifies CASSFIIDGTGELFF.

This clone was detected a few times. CDR3 bases: TGTGCCACCCCCCCCGGTGGCTACACCTTC. Translated, it gives CATPPGGYTF. This rearrangement joins TRBV21-1 to TRBJ1-2. TRBV21-1 is designated a pseudogene. This CDR3 has 10 amino acids.